In this sample, the clone carrying this TCR beta chain turned up many times. The antigen is undetermined. It was RNA transcripts that yielded the amplified TCR beta CDR3 regions. HTBI primers were the set used in a first-round RT-PCR of the TCR CDR3. TCRdb fed the multiplex PCR reads into MiXCR, producing one record per CDR3 protein. The sample records 400,000 to 550,000 distinct CDR3 sequences, approximately 25% being singletons. The data stem from a study of T cells in Graves' hyperthyroidism and ophthalmopathy. General study points: Ophthalmopathy onset followed model prediction by a median roughly 6.5 months. Blood also contained most expanded thyroid clonotypes above 0.001.

Patients showing uncontrolled infection, other autoimmune disease, pregnancy or lactation were ineligible. Germline V gene lookup returns CDR1 MGHRA and CDR2 YSYEKL. This CDR3 is 17 amino acids long. The germline V and J ends were trimmed by 1 base and 3 bases, with 18 bases remaining between them. The sequence came from a woman aged 25 to 39 with Graves' ophthalmopathy. Sequencing was carried out using blood. The chain carries TRBV4-1 and TRBJ1-1, with D maybe TRBD1 (5 bases). The CDR3 nucleotides read TGCGCCAGCAGCCAAGTCATACGGGACGCCAAGGACACTGAAGCTTTCTTT. This codes for CASSQVIRDAKDTEAFF.